The present entry profiles one T cell receptor (beta chain) with its context. CDR3 length equals 16 residues. V lost 1 base and J lost 2; bases outside the gene matches: 7. Germline lookup yields CDR1 SGHNT and CDR2 YYREEE (reference sequence). This sample was included in a study of T cells after somatic rescue of genetic block. The protocol was immunoSEQ multiplex PCR, while the TCRdb copy is restricted to in-frame clones and leaves out a portion. The sample carries 14,000 to 15,000 clones, around 68% recorded once. The chain couples TRBV5-4 to TRBJ2-7, with 9 positions matching TRBD1. Specimen: peripheral blood mononuclear cells (PBMCs). The source of this sequence is a man younger than 30. The CDR3 region has the DNA TGTGCCAGCAGCTTGTTCGGGACAGGGAGCACCTACGAGCAGTACTTC. Translation: CASSLFGTGSTYEQYF.